These 23 T cell receptor beta chains share one sample of origin, sequenced in a study of blood T cell repertoires in COVID-19. Using immunoSEQ multiplex PCR, the repertoire was profiled, and TCRdb retains in-frame clones only, with some absent. The table records approximately 330,000 clones, around 87% of them present only once. Specimen: peripheral blood. These receptors came from a middle-aged woman with COVID-19, enrolled during active disease.

The rearrangement links TRBV28 to TRBJ1-3; TRBD1 is a possible D gene (6 bases). Between the trimmed V and J ends, which lost 5 bases and 3 bases, there was a span of 14 bases. Germline assignment: CDR1 MDHEN and CDR2 SYDVKM. The CDR3 is made up of 15 amino acids. CDR3 bases: TGTGCCAGCAGTACACCGACAGGCCTTGGAAACACCATATATTTT. Translation gives CASSTPTGLGNTIYF.

In DNA, the CDR3 is TGTGCCAGCATTATGGTGGACAGGGGAAATGAAAAACTGTTTTTT. It encodes CASIMVDRGNEKLFF. V is TRBV6-5 and J is TRBJ1-4, with 9 bases fitting TRBD1. CDR1 is MNHEY and CDR2 is SVGAGI in the germline V gene. The junction had 8 bases not matched to a gene; V was cut back by 7 bases and J by 5 bases. The CDR3 loop spans 15 amino acids.

This chain uses TRBV1 with TRBJ2-2; the DNA was not used to check the table's D call, TRBD1. TRBV1 constitutes a pseudogene. This CDR3 is built from 16 residues. The chain's CDR3 is CTSSQPGQRNTGELFF. CDR3 coding DNA: TGCACCAGCAGCCAACCGGGACAGCGGAACACCGGGGAGCTGTTTTTT.

The V and J genes are TRBV20-1 and TRBJ1-2, with a tentative D call TRBD1 (5 bases). V lost 5 bases and J lost 6, with 10 bases in between. Germline V CDR1 and CDR2: DFQATT, SNEGSKA (reference sequence). The CDR3 contains 11 residues. CDR3 DNA: TGCAGTGCTGGGACGGGGGATGGCTACACCTTC. This translates into CSAGTGDGYTF.

The chain joins TRBV6-2 or TRBV6-3 to TRBJ2-2; 8 nucleotides align to TRBD1. CDR3 size: 15 residues. CDR1 is MNHEY and CDR2 is SVGEGT in the germline V gene. The junction had 6 bases not matched to a gene; V was cut back by 6 bases and J by 3 bases. CDR3 residues: CASSLRGLYTGELFF. The CDR3, as DNA: TGTGCCAGCAGCCTCAGGGGGCTATACACCGGGGAGCTGTTTTTT.

In regard to this clone: Other nucleotide sequences from this sample produce the same CDR3. V gene TRBV18 combines with J gene TRBJ1-5; 7 nucleotides align to TRBD1. Germline V CDR1 and CDR2: KGHSH, LQKENI. The CDR3 contains 14 residues. V was pared by 2 bases and J by 3 bases, with 1 base of the junction left unmatched. The chain's CDR3 is CASSPDRVNQPQHF. CDR3 DNA sequence: TGTGCCAGCTCACCAGACAGGGTCAATCAGCCCCAGCATTTT.

J is TRBJ2-7 and V is TRBV10-3, with 9 nucleotides matching TRBD1. The CDR3 contains 15 residues. V lost 2 bases to trimming and J lost 6 bases; unmatched junction nucleotides: 8. CDR1 and CDR2 (germline): ENHRY, SYGVKD. The CDR3 bases are TGTGCCATCAGTGAGCCCGGGACAGGGACCGCCGAGCAGTACTTC. Amino acid sequence: CAISEPGTGTAEQYF.

As to this clone: Distinct nucleotide sequences in the sample also encode this CDR3. The chain combines TRBV19 with TRBJ1-6; D remains ambiguous. CDR3 length: 15 amino acids. The V and J ends lost 3 bases and 1 base respectively, with 7 bases between them. Germline-derived CDR1 and CDR2 are LNHDA and SQIVND (reference sequence). Here the CDR3 reads CASSIGSSYNSPLHF. The CDR3 coding sequence is TGTGCCAGTAGTATTGGGAGTTCCTATAATTCACCCCTCCACTTT.

The chain carries TRBV30 and TRBJ1-2, with D tentatively TRBD1 (6 bases). The CDR3 sequence is 12 residues long. Trimming removed 5 bases at V and 8 bases at J, with 15 bases between. Germline lookup yields CDR1 GTSNPN and CDR2 SVGIG (reference sequence). CDR3 DNA sequence: TGTGCCTGGCAAAGGAACAGGGACGGCTACACCTTC. Protein sequence: CAWQRNRDGYTF. The full variable domain, completed using reference TRBV30 and TRBJ1-2, is SQTIHQWPATLVQPVGSPLSLECTVEGTSNPNLYWYRQAAGRGLQLLFYSVGIGQISSEVPQNLSASRPQDRQFILSSKKLLLSDSGFYLCAWQRNRDGYTFGSGTRLTVV.

The V call is TRBV24-1, the J call TRBJ1-2; 7 bases are a match to TRBD1. In germline, CDR1 is KGHDR, CDR2 SFDVKD. The CDR3 length is 17 residues. J gave up 10 bases and V 7 bases, and 23 bases lay outside the gene matches. The CDR3: CATSPRTGRSAMQDYTF. The DNA of the CDR3 is TGTGCCACCAGCCCAAGGACAGGCCGGTCTGCGATGCAAGACTACACCTTC.

The chain combines TRBV7-9 with TRBJ2-5; TRBD2 matches 9 bases. Trimming removed 5 bases from V and 6 bases from J; junction bases left unmatched: 13. CDR3 length: 16 residues. Germline CDR1 and CDR2: SEHNR and FQNEAQ (reference sequence). CDR3 bases: TGTGCCAGCAGCACGAAGGGCGGGAGGGCCGGTCAGACCCAGTACTTC. It is translated as CASSTKGGRAGQTQYF.

The rearrangement joins TRBV7-3 to TRBJ2-4; the D gene is possibly TRBD2 (6 bases). V was pared by 2 bases and J by 4 bases, with 18 bases between. The CDR3 consists of 17 residues. The germline V gene has CDR1 SGHTA and CDR2 FQGTGA. This chain's CDR3 is CASSLGGPVGLKNIQYF. CDR3 nucleotide sequence: TGTGCCAGCAGCTTAGGAGGGCCGGTTGGGCTTAAAAACATTCAGTACTTC.

The rearrangement uses TRBV2 and TRBJ1-5; D is undetermined. The germline V gene has CDR1 SNHLY and CDR2 FYNNEI. V dropped 11 bases and J dropped 0 bases, with 14 bases sitting between them. This CDR3 contains 14 residues. The CDR3 loop is CASKPIYSNQPQHF. CDR3 sequence (DNA): TGTGCCTCGAAGCCCATTTATAGCAATCAGCCCCAGCATTTT.

This chain joins TRBV27 and TRBJ2-1; TRBD2 matches at 9 bases. The CDR3 has 15 residues. The germline gives CDR1 MNHEY, CDR2 SMNVEV (reference sequence). V lost 5 bases and J lost 7; bases outside the gene matches: 9. The CDR3 DNA sequence: TGTGCCAGCAGTGCAGAGGGACTAGCAAGGAATGAGCAGTTCTTC. As protein: CASSAEGLARNEQFF.

V and J are TRBV6-6 and TRBJ2-2; tentatively, D is TRBD2 (6 bases). Deletions cut 4 bases from V and 13 bases from J, with 16 bases between. The CDR3 has 13 residues. Looked up from germline, CDR1 is MNHNY and CDR2 is SVGAGI (reference sequence). DNA of the CDR3: TGTGCCAGCAGTTCTTCCCCCGCGGGATGGCTGTTTTTT. It yields the protein CASSSSPAGWLFF.

The chain is built from TRBV6-4 and TRBJ2-3; 8 bases fit TRBD2. There are 15 residues in the CDR3. Trimming took 4 bases from V and 3 from J; bases not matched to a gene: 6. Germline assignment: CDR1 MRHNA and CDR2 SNTAGT. As DNA, the CDR3 is TGTGCCAGCAGTGGTCGGGGACTAGATACAGATACGCAGTATTTT. As protein: CASSGRGLDTDTQYF.

This clone was picked up a small number of times. The gene calls are TRBV6-5 and TRBJ2-1, with 9 nucleotides matching TRBD2. Germline V lookup: CDR1 MNHEY, CDR2 SVGAGI. V shed 2 bases, J shed 5 bases, and the junction held 4 bases outside the gene matches. The CDR3 loop spans 15 amino acids. CDR3 loop: CASSYKRGVHNEQFF. The CDR3 nucleotides are TGTGCCAGCAGTTACAAGCGGGGGGTTCACAATGAGCAGTTCTTC.

This chain uses TRBV28 with TRBJ1-2; D is possibly TRBD1 (5 bases). The V end lost 8 bases, the J end lost 7 bases, and 14 bases lay between the germline ends. The CDR3 covers 12 residues. Germline values: CDR1 MDHEN, CDR2 SYDVKM. CDR3 nucleotide sequence: TGTGCCAGCGGCATACAGGCCTCTGGCTACACCTTC. This gives the protein CASGIQASGYTF.

The chain is built from TRBV28 and TRBJ2-4, with TRBD2 as a possible D gene (5 bases). This CDR3 comprises 15 residues. V lost 2 bases to trimming and J lost 8 bases, with 16 bases between them. Germline CDR1 MDHEN, CDR2 SYDVKM. The CDR3 DNA reads TGTGCCAGCAGTTTAGAGGGAGAGGGCTTGGACATTCAGTACTTC. It translates to CASSLEGEGLDIQYF.

The V gene is TRBV7-9, the J gene TRBJ2-2; 11 positions agree with TRBD2. J lost 6 bases, V lost 2 bases, and 8 bases had no gene match. Germline CDR1 and CDR2: SEHNR and FQNEAQ (reference sequence). The CDR3 contains 17 residues. CDR3 DNA sequence: TGTGCCAGCAGCTTAAATCTAGCGGGAGGAGTATCCGGGGAGCTGTTTTTT. Residues: CASSLNLAGGVSGELFF.

The chain carries TRBV4-1 and TRBJ2-4, with 7 bases that match TRBD1. The junction had 11 bases not matched to a gene; V was cut back by 4 bases and J by 11 bases. This CDR3 is built from 14 residues. Germline V gives CDR1 MGHRA, CDR2 YSYEKL. CDR3 sequence reads: CASSPEDRSIFQYF. The CDR3, as DNA: TGCGCCAGCAGCCCGGAGGACAGGTCCATCTTTCAGTACTTC.

The chain joins TRBV5-6 to TRBJ1-6; the match to TRBD1 covers 9 bases. Germline loops: CDR1 SGHDT, CDR2 YYEEEE. With 4 bases clipped from V and 9 bases from J, the junction kept 8 bases outside the gene matches. There are 15 residues in the CDR3. The CDR3 is CASSPPGQGTSPLHF. The CDR3 coding sequence is TGTGCCAGCAGCCCGCCCGGACAGGGGACTTCACCCCTCCACTTT.

The gene calls are TRBV6-4 and TRBJ1-1; the D is unclear. The V gene lost 6 bases and the J gene lost 4 bases, with 18 bases spanning the gap. Germline V gives CDR1 MRHNA, CDR2 SNTAGT. This CDR3 has 15 amino acids. CDR3 coding DNA: TGTGCCAGCAGGACGTTTTCGGGAAGTGGCACTGAAGCTTTCTTT. This gives the protein CASRTFSGSGTEAFF.